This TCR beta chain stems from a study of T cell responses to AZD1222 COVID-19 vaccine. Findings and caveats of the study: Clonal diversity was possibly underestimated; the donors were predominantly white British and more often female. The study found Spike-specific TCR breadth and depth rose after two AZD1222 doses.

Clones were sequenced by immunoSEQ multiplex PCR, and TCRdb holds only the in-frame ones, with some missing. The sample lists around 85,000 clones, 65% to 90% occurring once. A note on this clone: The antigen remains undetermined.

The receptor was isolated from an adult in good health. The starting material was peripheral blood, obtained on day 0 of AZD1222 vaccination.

CDR3 bases: TGTGCCAGTAGCGCCACAGGAAGCAATCAGCCCCAGCATTTT. This gives the protein CASSATGSNQPQHF. The V call is TRBV19, the J call TRBJ1-5, with D perhaps TRBD1 (5 bases). V dropped 6 bases and J dropped 1 base, with 10 bases sitting between them. Germline loops: CDR1 LNHDA, CDR2 SQIVND (reference sequence). The CDR3 runs 14 residues.